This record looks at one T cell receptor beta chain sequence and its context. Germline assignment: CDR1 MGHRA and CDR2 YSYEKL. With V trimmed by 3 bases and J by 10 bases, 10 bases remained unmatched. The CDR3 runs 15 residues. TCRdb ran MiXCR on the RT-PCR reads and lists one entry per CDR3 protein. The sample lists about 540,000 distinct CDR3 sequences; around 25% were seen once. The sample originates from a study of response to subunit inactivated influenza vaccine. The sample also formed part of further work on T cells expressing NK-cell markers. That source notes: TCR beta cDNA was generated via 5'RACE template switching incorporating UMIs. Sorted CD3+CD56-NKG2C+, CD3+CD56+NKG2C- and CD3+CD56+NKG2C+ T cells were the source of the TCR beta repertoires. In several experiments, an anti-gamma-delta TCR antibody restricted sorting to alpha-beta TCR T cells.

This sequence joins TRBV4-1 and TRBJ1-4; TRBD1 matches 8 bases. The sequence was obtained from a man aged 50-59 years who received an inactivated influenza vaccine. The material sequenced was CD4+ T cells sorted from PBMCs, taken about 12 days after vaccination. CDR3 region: CASSQMTGAKGKLFF. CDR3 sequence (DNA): TGCGCCAGCAGCCAGATGACAGGGGCTAAAGGAAAACTGTTTTTT.